This entry features one TCR beta chain sequence. CDR1 is SGHTA, CDR2 FQGTGA, per germline. This CDR3 has 15 amino acids. V trimming: 5 bases; J trimming: 8 bases; junction bases outside the gene matches: 8. These data originate in a study of blood T cell repertoires in COVID-19. Study background: The United States, Italy and Spain provided the acute and convalescent COVID-19 samples. The analysed material was cDNA or gDNA that came from T cells, B-cell-depleted T cells, or PBMCs.

Only in-frame clones appear in the TCRdb table, and some are missing; sequencing was by immunoSEQ multiplex PCR. The data hold 150,000 to 200,000 clones, with 75% to 90% observed a single time. The rearrangement uses TRBV7-3 and TRBJ2-2, with 10 bases identical to TRBD2. This TCR derives from a woman aged 40-49 years with acute COVID-19. The sequenced sample was PBMCs or T cells enriched from blood (not recorded which). This chain's CDR3 is CASSVLAGVRGELFF. CDR3 in DNA: TGTGCCAGCAGCGTCCTAGCGGGAGTAAGAGGGGAGCTGTTTTTT.